A single sample gave rise to the 5 T cell receptor beta chains below, sequenced in a study of cytomegalovirus exposure and HLA in healthy donors. The PCR was carried out with 60 Vbeta primers and 13 Jbeta primers. The table came from immunoSEQ multiplex PCR; TCRdb's copy has only in-frame clones and leaves some out. The sample lists around 180,000 clones; over 70% were seen once. What was sequenced was PBMCs. The receptors were sampled from a woman younger than 35 in good health and CMV-seropositive.

A single count supports this clone. V and J are TRBV15 and TRBJ2-5, with unresolved D. CDR1 and CDR2 from the germline V gene are LNHNV and YYDKDF (reference sequence). This CDR3 contains 14 residues. The germline V and J ends were trimmed by 5 bases and 0 bases, with 10 bases remaining between them. Written as DNA, the CDR3 is TGTGCCACCAGCCACCCTGGGCACCAAGAGACCCAGTACTTC. It encodes CATSHPGHQETQYF.

The chain links TRBV5-1 to TRBJ2-1; 9 bases are shared with TRBD2. V trimming: 2 bases; J trimming: 8 bases; junction bases outside the gene matches: 8. The germline V gene has CDR1 SGHRS and CDR2 YFSETQ. The CDR3 covers 15 residues. The CDR3 sequence: CASSFQRGVLDEQFF. The CDR3 DNA reads TGCGCCAGCAGCTTCCAGCGGGGGGTGTTAGATGAGCAGTTCTTC.

This chain links TRBV6-1 with TRBJ2-7, with TRBD2 matching 8 bases. Germline V gene sequence: CDR1 MNHNS, CDR2 SASEGT. The CDR3 is 15 residues long. CDR3 DNA: TGTGCGCATTCGGGCGGGGGGACCAACTCCTACGAGCAGTACTTC. Translating gives CAHSGGGTNSYEQYF.

The chain recombines TRBV6-5 with TRBJ2-7, with D maybe TRBD2 (6 bases). The germline gives CDR1 MNHEY, CDR2 SVGAGI. The CDR3 is 14 amino acids. Trimming removed 6 bases at V and 1 base at J, with 13 bases between. CDR3 protein: CASRITSFSYEQYF. Written as DNA, the CDR3 is TGTGCCAGCAGAATCACTAGCTTTTCCTACGAGCAGTACTTC.

This clone was seen a single time. This chain connects TRBV7-2 to TRBJ1-1, with D possibly TRBD1 on 6 matching bases. With 4 bases removed from V and 1 base from J, the gap between germline ends came to 16 bases. Germline V gives CDR1 SGHTA, CDR2 FQGNSA. The CDR3 loop spans 16 amino acids. DNA for the CDR3: TGTGCCAGCAGCTCCTGGGCAGGGGTGAGGAACACTGAAGCTTTCTTT. Translation gives CASSSWAGVRNTEAFF. Full variable domain (remainder filled in from reference TRBV7-2 and TRBJ1-1): GAGVSQSPSNKVTEKGKDVELRCDPISGHTALYWYRQSLGQGLEFLIYFQGNSAPDKSGLPSDRFSAERTGGSVSTLTIQRTQQEDSAVYLCASSSWAGVRNTEAFFGQGTRLTVV.